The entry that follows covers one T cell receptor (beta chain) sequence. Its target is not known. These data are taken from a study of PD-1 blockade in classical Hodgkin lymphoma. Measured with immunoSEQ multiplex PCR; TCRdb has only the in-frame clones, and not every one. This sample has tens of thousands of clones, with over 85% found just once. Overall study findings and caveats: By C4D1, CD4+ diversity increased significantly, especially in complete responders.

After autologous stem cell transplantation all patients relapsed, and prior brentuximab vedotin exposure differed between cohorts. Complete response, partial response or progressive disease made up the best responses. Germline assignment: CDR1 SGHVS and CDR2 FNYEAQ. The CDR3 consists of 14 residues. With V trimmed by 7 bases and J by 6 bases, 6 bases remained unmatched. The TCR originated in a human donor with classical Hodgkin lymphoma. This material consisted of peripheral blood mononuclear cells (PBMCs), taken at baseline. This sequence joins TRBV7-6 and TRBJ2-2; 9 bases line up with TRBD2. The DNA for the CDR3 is TGTGCCAGCAAGGGACTAGCAGGCGCCGGGGAGCTGTTTTTT. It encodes CASKGLAGAGELFF.